The rows below give T cell receptor beta chains drawn from one sample of a study of CD8+CD57+ T cells in acquired aplastic anemia. TCRdb reprocessed the reads via MiXCR and lists one record per CDR3 protein. The sample holds about 150,000 distinct CDR3 sequences, just over 50% seen once. Source material: sorted CD4+, CD8+, or CD8+CD57+ T cells (not recorded which) from PBMCs. The receptors shown here come from a human donor with aplastic anemia. Both conserved end residues are part of each CDR3. The order of the fields is V gene, J gene, clone size, D gene, CDR3 protein, CDR3 DNA. A D gene is named only where the DNA matches it firmly. Size tells how often a clone was seen (once, few, many) or the class of an expanded clone, and some rows leave it out.

TRBV13	TRBJ1-6	many	NA	CASSSQWGSSSPLHF	TGTGCCAGCAGCTCCCAGTGGGGGTCCAGTTCACCCCTCCACTTT
TRBV3-1	TRBJ2-1	many	NA	CASSQSPWDEQFF	TGTGCCAGCAGCCAATCACCCTGGGATGAGCAGTTCTTC
TRBV11-2	TRBJ2-7	many	TRBD2	CASSSGTSGANSYEQYF	TGTGCCAGCAGCTCCGGGACTAGCGGGGCCAACTCCTACGAGCAGTACTTC
TRBV10-3	TRBJ2-5	NA	NA	CAIRVLETQYF	TGTGCCATCAGGGTCTTGGAGACCCAGTACTTC
TRBV12-3/TRBV12-4	TRBJ2-3	NA	TRBD2	CASSWGSGITTDTQYF	TGTGCCAGCAGTTGGGGCAGCGGGATTACCACAGATACGCAGTATTTT
TRBV2	TRBJ2-7	few	NA	CATRDSPYEQYF	TGTGCCACCCGGGACTCTCCTTACGAGCAGTACTTC
TRBV6-4	TRBJ2-3	NA	NA	CASSHARGAPTDTQYF	TGTGCCAGCAGTCACGCAAGGGGGGCTCCCACAGATACGCAGTATTTT
TRBV19	TRBJ2-7	NA	NA	CASRAGVSEQYF	TGTGCCAGTAGGGCAGGGGTGAGCGAGCAGTACTTC
TRBV20-1	TRBJ2-3	NA	NA	CSARGRGASTDTQYF	TGCAGCGCTAGAGGTCGCGGGGCTAGCACAGATACGCAGTATTTT
TRBV7-8	TRBJ2-2	many	NA	CASSTTGARGTGELFF	TGTGCCAGCAGCACCACCGGGGCGCGGGGCACCGGGGAGCTGTTTTTT